This TCR beta chain stems from a study of T cell responses to AZD1222 COVID-19 vaccine. Study-wide results and caveats: Close to half of spike-specific TCRs reportedly recognize unmutated variant regions. Spike-specific TCR repertoires showed rising breadth and depth after two AZD1222 doses.

The J segment lost 6 bases and the V segment lost 1 base, leaving 5 bases of the junction unmatched. The CDR3 runs to 15 residues. Germline values: CDR1 SGHDN, CDR2 FVKESK. Comment on this clone: Its target is not known.

Clones were sequenced by immunoSEQ multiplex PCR, and TCRdb holds only the in-frame ones, with some missing. The data show fewer than 200,000 clones, just over 85% seen once. The V and J genes are TRBV14 and TRBJ2-7; 11 bases match TRBD2. This TCR was sampled from an adult in good health. The sequencing used peripheral blood, collected on day 0 of AZD1222 vaccination. In DNA, the CDR3 is TGTGCCAGCAGCCAAGGTACCACTAGCGGGAGCGAGCAGTACTTC. Its translation: CASSQGTTSGSEQYF.